The clone carrying this T cell receptor (beta chain) was detected once. The source of the sample is a study of blood T cell repertoires in COVID-19. V shed 5 bases, J shed 7 bases, and the junction held 4 bases outside the gene matches. The length of the CDR3 is 13 residues. CDR1 and CDR2 from the germline V gene are SGHNT and YENEEA. Sequencing was performed with immunoSEQ multiplex PCR; in TCRdb, only in-frame clones are kept and a portion is missing. The table records a few hundred thousand clones, 70% to 90% of them present only once. The chain is built from TRBV11-3 and TRBJ2-4; 8 bases map to TRBD2. This sequence originates from a woman in her 50s who had recovered from COVID-19. Sequenced input: PBMCs or T cells enriched from blood (not recorded which). CDR3 amino acids: CASSPGGGNIQYF. The CDR3 nucleotides are TGTGCCAGCAGCCCCGGGGGGGGGAACATTCAGTACTTC.